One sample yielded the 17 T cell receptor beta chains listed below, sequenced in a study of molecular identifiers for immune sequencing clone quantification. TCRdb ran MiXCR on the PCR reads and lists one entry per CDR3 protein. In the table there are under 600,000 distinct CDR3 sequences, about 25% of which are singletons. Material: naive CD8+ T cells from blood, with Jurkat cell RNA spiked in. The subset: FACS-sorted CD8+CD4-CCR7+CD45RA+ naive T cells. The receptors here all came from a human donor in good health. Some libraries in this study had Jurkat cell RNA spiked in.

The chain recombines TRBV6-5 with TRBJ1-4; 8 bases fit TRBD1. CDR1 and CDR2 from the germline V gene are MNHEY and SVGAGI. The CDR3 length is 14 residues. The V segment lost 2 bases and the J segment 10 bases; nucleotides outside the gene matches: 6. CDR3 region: CASSYVQGDGKLFF. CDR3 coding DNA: TGTGCCAGCAGTTACGTACAGGGGGACGGAAAACTGTTTTTT.

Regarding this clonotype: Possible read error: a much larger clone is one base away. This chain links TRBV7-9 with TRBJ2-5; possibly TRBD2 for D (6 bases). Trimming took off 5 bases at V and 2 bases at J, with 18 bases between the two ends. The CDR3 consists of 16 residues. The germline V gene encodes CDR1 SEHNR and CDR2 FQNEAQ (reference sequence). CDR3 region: CASSQFGTGDQETQYF. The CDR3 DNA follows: TGTGCCAGCAGCCAATTCGGGACGGGGGATCAAGAGACCCAGTACTTC. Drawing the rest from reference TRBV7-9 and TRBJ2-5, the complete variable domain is DTGVSQNPRHKITKRGQNVTFRCDPISEHNRLYWYRQTLGQGPEFLTYFQNEAQLEKSRLLSDRFSAERPKGSFSTLEIQRTEQGDSAMYLCASSQFGTGDQETQYFGPGTRLLVL.

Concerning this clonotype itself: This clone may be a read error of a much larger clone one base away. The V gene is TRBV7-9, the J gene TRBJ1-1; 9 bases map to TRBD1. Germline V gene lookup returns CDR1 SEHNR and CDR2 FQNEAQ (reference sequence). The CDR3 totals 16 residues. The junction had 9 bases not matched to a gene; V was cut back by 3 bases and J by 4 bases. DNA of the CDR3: TGTGCCAGCAGCTTGGAACAGGGGGCTTTTAGCACTGAAGCTTTCTTT. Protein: CASSLEQGAFSTEAFF.

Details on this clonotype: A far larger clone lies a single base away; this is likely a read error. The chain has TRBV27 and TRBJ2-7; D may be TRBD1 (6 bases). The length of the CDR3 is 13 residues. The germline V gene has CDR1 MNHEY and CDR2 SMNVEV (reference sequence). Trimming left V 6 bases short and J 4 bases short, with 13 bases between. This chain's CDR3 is CASRPGTNYEQYF. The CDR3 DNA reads TGTGCCAGCAGACCCGGGACAAATTACGAGCAGTACTTC.

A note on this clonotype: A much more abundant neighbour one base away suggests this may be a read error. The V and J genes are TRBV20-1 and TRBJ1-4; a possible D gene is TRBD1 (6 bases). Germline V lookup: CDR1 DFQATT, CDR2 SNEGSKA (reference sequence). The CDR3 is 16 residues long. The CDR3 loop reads CSTRSRRQATNEKLFF. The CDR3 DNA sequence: TGCAGTACTAGAAGCCGCAGACAGGCAACTAATGAAAAACTGTTTTTT.

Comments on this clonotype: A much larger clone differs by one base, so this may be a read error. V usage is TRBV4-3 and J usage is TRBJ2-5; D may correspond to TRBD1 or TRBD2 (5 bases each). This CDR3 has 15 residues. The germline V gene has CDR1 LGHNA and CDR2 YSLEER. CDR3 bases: TGCGCCAGCAGCCAAGATTCCGGGGACCAAGAGATCCAGTACTTC. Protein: CASSQDSGDQEIQYF.

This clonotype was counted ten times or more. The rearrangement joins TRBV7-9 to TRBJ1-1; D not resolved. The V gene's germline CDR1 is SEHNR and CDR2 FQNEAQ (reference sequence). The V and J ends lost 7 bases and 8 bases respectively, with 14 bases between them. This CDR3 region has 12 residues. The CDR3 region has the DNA TGTGCCAGCACCGGAAGCGGGAGCGAAGCTTTCTTT. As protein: CASTGSGSEAFF.

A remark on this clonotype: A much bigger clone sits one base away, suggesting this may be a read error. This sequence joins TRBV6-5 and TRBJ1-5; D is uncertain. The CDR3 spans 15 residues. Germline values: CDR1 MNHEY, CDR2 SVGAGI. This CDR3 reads CASTRVEIVNQPRHF. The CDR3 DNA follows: TGTGCCAGCACTAGGGTGGAGATCGTCAATCAGCCCCGGCATTTT.

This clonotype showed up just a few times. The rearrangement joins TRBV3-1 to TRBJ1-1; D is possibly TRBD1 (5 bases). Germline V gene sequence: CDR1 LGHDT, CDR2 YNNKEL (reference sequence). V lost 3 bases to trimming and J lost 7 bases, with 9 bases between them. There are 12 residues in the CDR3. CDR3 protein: CASSHGGFEAFF. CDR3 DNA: TGTGCCAGCAGCCATGGGGGGTTTGAAGCTTTCTTT.

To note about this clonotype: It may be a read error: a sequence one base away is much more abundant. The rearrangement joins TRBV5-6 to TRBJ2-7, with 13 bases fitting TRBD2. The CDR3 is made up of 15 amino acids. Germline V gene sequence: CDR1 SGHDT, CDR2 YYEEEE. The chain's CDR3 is CASSPGTSGAYAQYF. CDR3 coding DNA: TGTGCCAGCAGCCCGGGGACTAGCGGGGCCTACGCGCAGTACTTC. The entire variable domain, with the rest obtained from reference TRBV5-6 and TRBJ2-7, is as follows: DAGVTQSPTHLIKTRGQQVTLRCSPKSGHDTVSWYQQALGQGPQFIFQYYEEEERQRGNFPDRFSGHQFPNYSSELNVNALLLGDSALYLCASSPGTSGAYAQYFGPGTRLTVT.

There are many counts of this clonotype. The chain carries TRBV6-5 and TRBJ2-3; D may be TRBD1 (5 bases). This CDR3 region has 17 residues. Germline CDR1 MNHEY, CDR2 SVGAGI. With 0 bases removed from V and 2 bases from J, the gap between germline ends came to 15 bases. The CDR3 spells CASSYSVGDSITDTQYF. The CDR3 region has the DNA TGTGCCAGCAGTTACTCGGTCGGCGACAGCATCACAGATACGCAGTATTTT.

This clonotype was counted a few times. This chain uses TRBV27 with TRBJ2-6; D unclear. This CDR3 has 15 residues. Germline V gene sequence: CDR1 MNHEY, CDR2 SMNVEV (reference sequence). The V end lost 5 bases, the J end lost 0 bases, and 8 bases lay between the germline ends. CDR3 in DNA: TGTGCCAGCAGTGCGCTTACCTCTGGGGCCAACGTCCTGACTTTC. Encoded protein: CASSALTSGANVLTF. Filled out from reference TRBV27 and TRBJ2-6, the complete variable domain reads EAQVTQNPRYLITVTGKKLTVTCSQNMNHEYMSWYRQDPGLGLRQIYYSMNVEVTDKGDVPEGYKVSRKEKRNFPLILESPSPNQTSLYFCASSALTSGANVLTFGAGSRLTVL.

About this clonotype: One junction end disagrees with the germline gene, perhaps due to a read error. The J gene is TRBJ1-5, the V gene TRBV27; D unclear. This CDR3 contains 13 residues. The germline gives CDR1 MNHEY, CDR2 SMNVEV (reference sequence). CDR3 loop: CASSFVFNQPQHF. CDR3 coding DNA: TGCGCCAGCAGTTTCGTTTTCAATCAGCCCCAGCATTTT.

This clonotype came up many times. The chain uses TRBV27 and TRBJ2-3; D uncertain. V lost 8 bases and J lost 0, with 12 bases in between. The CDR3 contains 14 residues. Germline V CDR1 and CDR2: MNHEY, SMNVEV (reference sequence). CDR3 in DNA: TGTGCCAGCCGGACCCGGGTCAGCACAGATACGCAGTATTTT. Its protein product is CASRTRVSTDTQYF.

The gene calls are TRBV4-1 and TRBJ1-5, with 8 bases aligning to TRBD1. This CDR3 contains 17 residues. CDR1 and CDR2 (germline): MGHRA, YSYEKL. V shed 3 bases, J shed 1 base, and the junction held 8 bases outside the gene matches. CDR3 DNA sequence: TGCGCCAGCAGCCACCACGCGGACAGGGTAAGCAATCAGCCCCAGCATTTT. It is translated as CASSHHADRVSNQPQHF.

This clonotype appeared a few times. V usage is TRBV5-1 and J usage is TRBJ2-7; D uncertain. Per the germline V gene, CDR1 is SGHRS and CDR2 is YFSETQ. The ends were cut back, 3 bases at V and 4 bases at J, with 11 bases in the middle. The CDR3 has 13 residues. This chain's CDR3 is CASSWGNLYEQYF. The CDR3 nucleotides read TGCGCCAGCAGCTGGGGAAACTTGTACGAGCAGTACTTC.

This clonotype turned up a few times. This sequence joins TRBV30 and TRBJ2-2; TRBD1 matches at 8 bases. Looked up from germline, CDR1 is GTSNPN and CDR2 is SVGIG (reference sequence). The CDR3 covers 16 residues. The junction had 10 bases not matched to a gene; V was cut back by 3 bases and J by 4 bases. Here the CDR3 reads CAWSEIDRGLTGELFF. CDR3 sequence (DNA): TGTGCCTGGAGCGAAATAGACAGGGGCCTCACCGGGGAGCTGTTTTTT.